This TCR beta chain was sequenced during a study of T-cell reconstitution after alpha-beta-depleted transplantation in children. Per the germline V gene, CDR1 is MGHRA and CDR2 is YSYEKL. The CDR3 sequence is 15 residues long. Trimming took off 2 bases at V and 12 bases at J, with 20 bases between the two ends. Regarding this clonotype: What it recognizes is unknown.

Molecular barcoding with unique molecular identifiers was used for the TCRbeta library. TCRdb re-called the PCR reads through MiXCR, storing one row per CDR3 protein. The sample yields 600,000 or so distinct CDR3 sequences, 23% seen once. Study-wide results and limits: Several hundred expanded graft clones reportedly supplied alpha-beta T cells about two months after transplant. Day-60 TCRbeta diversity that was high in some patients was derived from surviving recipient T cells and thymic progenitors.

Sample: PBMCs, mostly from graft donor cells, taken 360 days after TCRalphabeta/CD19-depleted stem cell transplant. The receptor's source is a boy under two years old who had a stem cell transplant for acute myeloid leukemia, so the T cells may come from the graft donor. V and J are TRBV4-1 and TRBJ2-1; D is ambiguous. In nucleotides, the CDR3 is TGCGCCAGCAGCCAACCGAGTATAAATGTTTATGGGCAGTTCTTC. It yields the protein CASSQPSINVYGQFF.